The 23 T cell receptor beta chains given below trace back to one sample, sequenced in a study of kidney transplant recipient with SARS-CoV-2 infection. MiXCR, run by TCRdb on the reads, gives a single entry per CDR3 protein. This sample has roughly 250,000 distinct CDR3 sequences; 29% occur once, and the top ten carry less than 8.5%. The sequences come from a blood sample, collected at baseline and around day 110 from a kidney transplant recipient. These receptors were obtained from a male patient between 25 and 39 years old who had COVID-19 and was a kidney transplant recipient. Certain T cells may be donor cells from the graft.

Remarks on this clonotype: Given a much more abundant clone one base away, this may be a read error. The chain links TRBV6-5 to TRBJ2-2; weak D call: TRBD2 (7 bases). CDR1 MNHEY and CDR2 SVGAGI come from the germline V gene. The CDR3 spans 14 residues. DNA of the CDR3: TGTACCAGCAGTCGGGGGGCCTTCACCGGGGAGCTGTTTTTT. Encoded protein: CTSSRGAFTGELFF.

This clonotype was seen many times. The chain couples TRBV20-1 to TRBJ1-2; unclear D gene. This CDR3 has 16 residues. V lost 5 bases and J 4 bases, leaving 23 bases between the germline ends. The germline CDR1 and CDR2 sequences are DFQATT and SNEGSKA (reference sequence). In nucleotides, the CDR3 is TGCAGTGCTTTGTACTGGCTGTTTCGAAAGACCTATGGCTACACCTTC. It specifies CSALYWLFRKTYGYTF.

This clonotype was seen many times. The chain joins TRBV28 to TRBJ2-1; 10 bases align to TRBD2. Germline trimming cut 2 bases from V and 7 bases from J; bases unmatched to any gene: 5. Germline CDR1 reads MDHEN; CDR2 reads SYDVKM. This CDR3 comprises 15 residues. The CDR3 nucleotides read TGTGCCAGCAGTTTAAGCGGGAGGGCCGTGAATGAGCAGTTCTTC. It is translated as CASSLSGRAVNEQFF. The full variable domain, its missing parts supplied by reference TRBV28 and TRBJ2-1, is DVKVTQSSRYLVKRTGEKVFLECVQDMDHENMFWYRQDPGLGLRLIYFSYDVKMKEKGDIPEGYSVSREKKERFSLILESASTNQTSMYLCASSLSGRAVNEQFFGPGTRLTVL.

This clonotype was recorded many times. The chain employs TRBV20-1 and TRBJ1-2, with D uncertain. This CDR3 has 16 amino acids. CDR1 and CDR2 (germline): DFQATT, SNEGSKA (reference sequence). Between the trimmed V and J ends, which lost 5 bases and 4 bases, there was a span of 23 bases. CDR3 in DNA: TGCAGTGCTCGTCACCTGCTGTTTCGAAAGACCTATGGCTACACCTTC. This sequence encodes CSARHLLFRKTYGYTF.

This clonotype was detected only once. A read error may explain this, as a much larger clone is one base away. CDR3 nucleotides: TGCGCCAGCAGCCGAGATTTAAGGGGAGGAGTCTACGAGCAGTACTTC. Amino acid sequence: CASSRDLRGGVYEQYF. The chain has TRBV4-1 and TRBJ2-7; tentative D call: TRBD2 (6 bases). Germline CDR1 is MGHRA and CDR2 is YSYEKL. The CDR3 consists of 16 residues. Trimming removed 4 bases at V and 3 bases at J, with 19 bases between.

The table lists this clonotype with many counts. V gene TRBV5-6 combines with J gene TRBJ1-2; D is ambiguous. The CDR3 loop spans 16 amino acids. Trimming left V 7 bases short and J 4 bases short, with 23 bases between. Germline assignment: CDR1 SGHDT and CDR2 YYEEEE. The CDR3 nucleotides are TGTGCCAGCGTCCCACTCAATAGTCGAAAGACCTATGGCTACACCTTC. Amino acid sequence: CASVPLNSRKTYGYTF.

This clonotype was counted at least ten times. V and J are TRBV18 and TRBJ2-1; 13 bases are shared with TRBD2. The CDR3 consists of 17 residues. J lost 7 bases, V lost 4 bases, and 10 bases had no gene match. CDR1 is KGHSH, CDR2 LQKENI, per germline. CDR3 region: CASSRTSGSSADNEQFF. The CDR3 DNA is TGTGCCAGCTCACGGACTAGCGGGAGCTCGGCGGATAATGAGCAGTTCTTC.

Ten or more counts support this clonotype. The DNA for the CDR3 is TGTGCCAGCAGCTTGGTTACCTGGGGCAGTAACTATGGCTACACCTTC. Translating it yields CASSLVTWGSNYGYTF. The V call is TRBV5-4, the J call TRBJ1-2, with D possibly being TRBD1 (5 bases). Between the trimmed V and J ends, which lost 0 bases and 1 base, there was a span of 13 bases. From germline, CDR1 is SGHNT and CDR2 YYREEE (reference sequence). The CDR3 is 16 residues long.

This clonotype has ten or more counts. V usage is TRBV6-6 and J usage is TRBJ1-2; unclear D gene. V lost 4 bases and J 4 bases, leaving 22 bases between the germline ends. The CDR3 covers 17 residues. From germline, CDR1 is MNHNY and CDR2 SVGAGI (reference sequence). The CDR3 protein is CASSLVAGGRKTYGYTF. The CDR3 coding sequence is TGTGCCAGCAGTTTGGTAGCAGGTGGGAGAAAGACCTATGGCTACACCTTC.

V is TRBV28 and J is TRBJ2-2; no clear D. V was pared by 5 bases and J by 1 base, with 14 bases between. This CDR3 spans 16 amino acids. Germline CDR1 is MDHEN and CDR2 is SYDVKM. This chain's CDR3 is CASSLGLKQNTGELFF. The CDR3 DNA follows: TGTGCCAGCAGTCTGGGATTGAAGCAGAACACCGGGGAGCTGTTTTTT.

Details on this clonotype: In this CDR3 the conserved last residue, phenylalanine or tryptophan, is missing, so a read error is likely. The DNA of the CDR3 is TGTGCCAGCGGCCAAGAGTGGCGGGGGATCAACGAGCAGTACCTC. It is translated as CASGQEWRGINEQYL. The chain carries TRBV4-2 and TRBJ2-5; the match to TRBD2 covers 7 bases. The DNA end favors TRBJ2-7, so the J call may be wrong. The germline gives CDR1 LGHNA, CDR2 YNFKEQ. The CDR3 is made up of 15 amino acids.

The rearrangement uses TRBV9 and TRBJ1-2, with no clear D. The germline V gene has CDR1 SGDLS and CDR2 YYNGEE. The CDR3 is made up of 16 amino acids. As DNA, the CDR3 is TGTGACGGCCAAGGCATGTACTCAAGAAAGACCTATGGCTACACCTTC. Its protein is CDGQGMYSRKTYGYTF.

In regard to this clonotype: Just one base apart from a much larger clone, this may be a read error. J is TRBJ1-1 and V is TRBV2; D may be TRBD1 (5 bases). There are 14 residues in the CDR3. The V end lost 7 bases, the J end lost 0 bases, and 12 bases lay between the germline ends. Germline V gene lookup returns CDR1 SNHLY and CDR2 FYNNEI. The DNA for the CDR3 is TGTGCCAGCAACGGTGGACATCTGAACACTGAAGCTTTCTTT. Encoded protein: CASNGGHLNTEAFF. The entire variable domain, with the rest obtained from reference TRBV2 and TRBJ1-1, is as follows: EPEVTQTPSHQVTQMGQEVILRCVPISNHLYFYWYRQILGQKVEFLVSFYNNEISEKSEIFDDQFSVERPDGSNFTLKIRSTKLEDSAMYFCASNGGHLNTEAFFGQGTRLTVV.

This clonotype was found many times. This chain links TRBV6-6 with TRBJ2-3; D is possibly TRBD2 (6 bases). The CDR3 consists of 16 residues. Per germline, CDR1 MNHNY and CDR2 SVGAGI (reference sequence). The ends were cut back, 0 bases at V and 6 bases at J, with 16 bases in the middle. For the CDR3, the DNA is TGTGCCAGCAGTTACTCGGTGGGACTGGGGGTTGATACGCAGTATTTT. This codes for CASSYSVGLGVDTQYF.

Comment on this clonotype: Possible read error: a much larger clone is one base away. The rearrangement joins TRBV5-1 to TRBJ1-2; 7 bases are shared with TRBD1. The CDR3 has 15 amino acids. Germline loops: CDR1 SGHRS, CDR2 YFSETQ. The CDR3 protein is CASTTTGEVSYGHTF. The CDR3 region has the DNA TGCGCCAGCACCACCACAGGGGAAGTCAGCTATGGCCACACCTTC.

As concerns this clonotype: A much larger clone sits a single nucleotide away, making a read error possible. This chain connects TRBV11-1 to TRBJ2-1; no clear D gene. The germline V gene has CDR1 SGHAT and CDR2 FQDESV (reference sequence). The CDR3 covers 13 residues. In DNA, the CDR3 is TGTGCCAGCAGCCCTAGAGACGTGGATGAGCGGTTCTTC. This gives the protein CASSPRDVDERFF.

As to this clonotype: A read error likely explains this, since a far larger clone differs by one base. The chain recombines TRBV6-8 with TRBJ2-7; possible D gene TRBD1, 5 bases. The CDR3 is 14 residues long. Germline lookup yields CDR1 MNHGY and CDR2 SAAAGT. V was shortened by 8 bases and J by 7 bases, with 21 bases between the two germline ends. The CDR3 DNA sequence: TGTGCCAGCGCCACGGACCGAGGTGCAGGGGAGCAGTACTTC. Protein sequence: CASATDRGAGEQYF.

As concerns this clonotype: This may stem from a read error, because a much larger clone lies one nucleotide away. The chain carries TRBV20-1 and TRBJ1-2; no firm D call. CDR3 length: 12 residues. The germline V gene has CDR1 DFQATT and CDR2 SNEGSKA (reference sequence). Trimming cost V 3 bases and J 3 bases, with 8 bases left between them. The CDR3 is CSASPNDYGYTF. In DNA, the CDR3 is TGCAGTGCTAGTCCGAACGACTATGGCTACACCTTC.

Comments on this clonotype: This is likely a read error, given that the CDR3 carries no conserved phenylalanine or tryptophan at its end. The rearrangement links TRBV5-6 to TRBJ2-5; no definite D call. The CDR3 has 14 residues. V lost 4 bases and J 5 bases, leaving 15 bases between the germline ends. Germline lookup yields CDR1 SGHDT and CDR2 YYEEEE. CDR3 in DNA: TGTGCCAGCAGCCTCTACGGTTCTGGTGAGACCCAGTACTTG. Its protein product is CASSLYGSGETQYL.

This clonotype was found many times. The V gene is TRBV28, the J gene TRBJ1-1; no clear D. Germline lookup yields CDR1 MDHEN and CDR2 SYDVKM. The V and J ends lost 9 bases and 6 bases respectively, with 23 bases between them. The CDR3 spans 15 residues. CDR3 DNA: TGTGCCAGAAAACCCCGGGCCCCCTTTGGCGCTGAAGCTTTCTTT. Translating it yields CARKPRAPFGAEAFF.

The rearrangement links TRBV9 to TRBJ2-1; D remains ambiguous. The CDR3 loop spans 15 amino acids. With 0 bases removed from V and 5 bases from J, the gap between germline ends came to 12 bases. CDR1 is SGDLS, CDR2 YYNGEE, per germline. Written as DNA, the CDR3 is TGTGCCAGCAGCGTAGTCAGGTCCGCCAACAATGAGCAGTTCTTC. Its translation: CASSVVRSANNEQFF.

This clonotype was seen at least ten times. The chain is built from TRBV5-4 and TRBJ2-7; TRBD1 agrees at 9 bases. With V trimmed by 0 bases and J by 2 bases, 6 bases remained unmatched. The CDR3 consists of 16 residues. The germline CDR1 and CDR2 sequences are SGHNT and YYREEE (reference sequence). In DNA, the CDR3 is TGTGCCAGCAGCTTGGAGGGGGACAGGGCTCCCTACGAGCAGTACTTC. Translation gives CASSLEGDRAPYEQYF.

This clonotype was detected ten times or more. The chain is built from TRBV11-2 and TRBJ1-2; D uncertain. The CDR3 is made up of 17 amino acids. CDR1 SGHAT and CDR2 FQNNGV come from the germline V gene. V was shortened by 4 bases and J by 4 bases, with 22 bases between the two germline ends. CDR3 sequence: CASSYRLTSRKTYGYTF. The CDR3 bases are TGTGCCAGCAGCTATCGGTTAACAAGCAGAAAGACCTATGGCTACACCTTC.